A single sample gave rise to the 5 T cell receptor beta chains below, sequenced in a study of regulatory T cells in long-lasting Graves disease. iRepertoire HTBI primers and Arm-PCR of CDR3 regions built TCR beta libraries. TCRdb re-called the multiplex PCR reads with MiXCR, one entry per CDR3 protein. Of around 400,000 distinct CDR3 sequences listed, 15% to 17% are singletons. The time point is: newly diagnosed GD, antithyroid drugs for less than 3 months. Extracted PBMC RNA gave rise to the TCR library. Source: peripheral blood mononuclear cells (PBMCs), taken at new diagnosis, from a patient treated with antithyroid drugs. These receptors originate from a female donor with Graves disease.

This clonotype was seen at least ten times. J is TRBJ2-2 and V is TRBV20-1; 7 nucleotides line up with TRBD2. V lost 5 bases, J lost 0 bases, and 6 bases stayed unmatched. This CDR3 spans 15 amino acids. CDR1 and CDR2 (germline): DFQATT, SNEGSKA (reference sequence). DNA for the CDR3: TGCAGTGCTGGAAGCGGGGATTCGAACACCGGGGAGCTGTTTTTT. The encoded protein is CSAGSGDSNTGELFF.

In its sample, this clonotype was seen a few times. An end of the junction does not agree with germline; a read error may underlie this. The rearrangement joins TRBV11-2 to TRBJ1-1; D gene unclear. The CDR3 length is 18 residues. The germline CDR1 and CDR2 sequences are SGHAT and FQNNGV. DNA of the CDR3: TGCGCCAGCAGCCAAGGACCCTGGAGTCGGATCGTTAACACTGAAGCTTTCTTT. It translates to CASSQGPWSRIVNTEAFF.

This clonotype was counted many times. The V call is TRBV6-5, the J call TRBJ1-1, with 7 nucleotides matching TRBD1. Germline lookup yields CDR1 MNHEY and CDR2 SVGAGI. This CDR3 region has 16 residues. V lost 0 bases, J lost 10 bases, and 14 bases stayed unmatched. CDR3 nucleotides: TGTGCCAGCAGTTACTCGTTAGACCGTACAGGGGTTGGAGCTTTCTTT. Translation gives CASSYSLDRTGVGAFF.

Of note for this clonotype: This sequence may be a read error, since a much larger clone differs from it by one base. This sequence joins TRBV9 and TRBJ2-7; tentatively, D is TRBD1 or TRBD2 (5 bases each). Germline CDR1 SGDLS, CDR2 YYNGEE. This CDR3 contains 12 residues. This CDR3 is CVTGRDDNEQYF. The CDR3 DNA reads as TGTGTTACGGGACGGGACGACAATGAGCAGTACTTC. The whole variable domain, filled in from reference TRBV9 and TRBJ2-7, reads DSGVTQTPKHLITATGQRVTLRCSPRSGDLSVYWYQQSLDQGLQFLIQYYNGEERAKGNILERFSAQQFPDLHSELNLSSLELGDSALYFCVTGRDDNEQYFGPGTRLTVT.

The chain links TRBV18 to TRBJ1-2; D is unclear. Trimming removed 0 bases from V and 3 bases from J, with 11 bases in between. CDR3 length: 15 residues. Germline-derived CDR1 and CDR2 are KGHSH and LQKENI. The CDR3 DNA sequence: TGTGCCAGCTCACCACCGGAAAGGAGAGACTATGGCTACACCTTC. This gives the protein CASSPPERRDYGYTF.